This T cell receptor (beta chain) was recovered during a study of OX40 agonist ivuxolimab in advanced cancers. Study-wide context: Patients in the trial were receiving intravenous ivuxolimab every 2 weeks, at doses of 0.01 to 10 mg/kg. The study, taken as a whole, reports: At doses 0.1 to 3.0 mg/kg, CD4+ and CD8+ clones expanded.

The CDR3 is made up of 13 amino acids. Trimming removed 7 bases at V and 7 bases at J, with 13 bases between. CDR1 is SGHAT and CDR2 is FQNNGV in the germline V gene. This clone was recorded once. The antigen is not known. Assay: immunoSEQ multiplex PCR; the TCRdb copy retains only in-frame clones and omits some. This table has 65,000 to 95,000 clones, around 90% appearing once. This clonotype was sampled from an adult with an advanced solid tumor such as melanoma, head and neck, liver or kidney cancer. The chain joins TRBV11-2 to TRBJ1-4, with D possibly TRBD1 on 5 matching bases. The material sequenced was CD4+ or CD8+ T cells sorted from blood, taken in a trial of the OX40 agonist ivuxolimab. CDR3 DNA: TGTGCCAGCACCCCCGGACAAGGTGAAAAACTGTTTTTT. Its translation: CASTPGQGEKLFF. The whole variable domain, filled in from reference TRBV11-2 and TRBJ1-4, reads EAGVAQSPRYKIIEKRQSVAFWCNPISGHATLYWYQQILGQGPKLLIQFQNNGVVDDSQLPKDRFSAERLKGVDSTLKIQPAKLEDSAVYLCASTPGQGEKLFFGSGTQLSVL.